This T cell receptor beta chain was identified in a study of beta chain features in type 1 diabetes. Based on CD45RO/CCR7/CD25/CD127/CD95/CD27, CD4+ regulatory, stem cell-like memory, naive and central memory cells were sorted. Without exception, sorted populations had purity beyond 95%. What was sequenced were expressed TCRB transcripts, since all of the isolated RNA had been reverse transcribed. The method was immunoSEQ multiplex PCR; TCRdb's version includes in-frame clones alone and lacks a portion of them. The sample shows some 190,000 clones, approximately 8.1% of them seen only once. Study-level findings and limits: There were fewer insertions and more deletions at the VDJ junctions of type 1 diabetes patients. Researchers report that Type 1 diabetes patients had moderately but significantly shorter TCRB CDR3s across all four CD4+ subsets. Any HLA type influence on TCRB rearrangement was left unresolved here.

This clone was detected a few times. The antigen is unknown. The sample was central memory CD4+ T cells from blood. The TCR originated in a woman aged 40 to 50 with type 1 diabetes.

The CDR3 sequence: CASSPTGFNEQFF. DNA of the CDR3: TGTGCCAGCAGCCCGACAGGGTTCAATGAGCAGTTCTTC. The chain couples TRBV7-9 to TRBJ2-1; 7 bases line up with TRBD1. CDR1 and CDR2 from the germline V gene are SEHNR and FQNEAQ (reference sequence). The V segment lost 5 bases and the J segment 6 bases; nucleotides outside the gene matches: 4. This CDR3 is 13 amino acids long.